This T cell receptor (beta chain) was documented in a study of T cells in Graves' hyperthyroidism and ophthalmopathy. Amplification of TCR beta CDR3 regions was performed using RNA transcripts as template. Primed by the HTBI set, a first-round RT-PCR was run on the TCR CDR3. TCRdb re-called the multiplex PCR reads through MiXCR, storing one row per CDR3 protein. The sample lists about half a million distinct CDR3 sequences; 15% to 20% were seen once. The cohort's ophthalmopathy patients, a group with duration under 3 months, had a Clinical Activity Score of at least 3 and a NOSPECS grade of at least 4. Notes on the study in general: Blood held most thyroid clonotypes expanded above 0.001 frequency. The authors' 13 V-J model separated ophthalmopathy from stable hyperthyroidism.

As regards this clonotype: Its cognate antigen is unknown. Sequence at one end of the junction differs from germline and may be a read error.

CDR3 size: 15 residues. From germline, CDR1 is SSHAT and CDR2 FNYEAQ (reference sequence). The source material was blood. This clonotype was obtained from a man between 40 and 49 years old with Graves' ophthalmopathy. This sequence joins TRBV7-7 and TRBJ2-1; D gene uncertain. As DNA, the CDR3 is TGTGCTAGCAGCTCAGACGCCAGCTCCTACAATGAGCAGTTCTTC. Protein product: CASSSDASSYNEQFF.